This T cell receptor beta chain originates from a study of CD8+ T cells in alopecia areata (dated by TCRdb to between 2017 and 2018). As for the study more broadly: Treated patients were enrolled in an open-label pilot trial of oral tofacitinib at 5 to 10 mg twice daily for moderate-to-severe alopecia areata. On the human side, TCRbeta sequencing was run on scalp tissue and on sorted CD4+ and CD8+ peripheral blood T cells from healthy controls and from alopecia areata patients with either patchy or totalis/universalis disease. Amplification of TCRbeta CDR3 regions was done by immunoSEQ multiplex PCR using 35 Vbeta forward primers and 13 Jbeta reverse primers. Tofacitinib was given for 6 to 18 months, followed by 6 months of follow-up off drug to assess delayed response and recurrence. For the treated patients, the SALT score, which quantifies what percentage of scalp surface area is affected, served as the measure of disease severity. Scalp clonality was compared among normal scalp (n=4), patchy alopecia areata scalp (n=8), and alopecia totalis/universalis scalp (n=8). High-throughput TCRbeta sequencing was used to examine T cell clonal expansion in alopecia areata in both the C3H/HeJ mouse model and human patients. Patients on tofacitinib were biopsied at baseline and after 4 and 24 weeks of treatment, and several of the patients also had a later scalp biopsy. The RNA source kit depended on sample type: the PAXgene miRNA kit for fixed scalp, the miRNeasy kit for PBMCs, and the RNeasy kit for mouse skin.

Note on this clone: Its antigen is currently not known. No much larger clone is present one base from it, and per-base qualities are unavailable.

The time point label, as the study defines it: roughly 24 weeks on oral tofacitinib. The treatment or condition label, as the study defines it: oral pan-JAK inhibitor, 5-10 mg twice daily. Peripheral blood and lesional scalp punch biopsies were obtained from patients with alopecia areata. PBMCs were isolated by density centrifugation and stained for CD3, CD4 and CD8, and CD4+ and CD8+ T cells were sorted on a FACSAria. The investigation overall reported the following: Higher clonality and more expanded CD8+ clones were observed in lesional scalp than in normal scalp, particularly in alopecia totalis/universalis, a finding suggestive of antigenic drive. Because the treated cohort was small and had only one nonresponder, larger studies are needed to examine links between baseline CD8+ expansion and response. Many expanded lesional clones persisted in scalp and blood during tofacitinib treatment, which may partly explain relapse after stopping treatment. TCR sequences shared between patients were less clear than in mice, possibly partly because of HLA diversity in the patient population. Scalp TCR repertoire analysis is complicated because resident alphabeta T cells in normal human skin are also sequenced, whereas mouse skin is dominated by gammadelta T cells. Scalp clonality and the number of expanded CD8+ clones among the top 100 scalp clones were significantly decreased by tofacitinib.

The library was obtained by the immunoSEQ multiplex PCR assay. RNA was extracted from all samples and reverse transcribed into cDNA as template for TCR sequencing. SuperScript III was used for first-strand cDNA synthesis, primed with a 2:1 mix of oligo-dT and random hexamers. A synthetic immune receptor repertoire was used to assess amplification bias, and residual bias was removed computationally. The study's own analysis went as follows. Raw reads were preprocessed to remove errors, and CDR3 was defined by IMGT conventions from the conserved cysteine to phenylalanine. Clonality was computed as 1 minus the Shannon entropy, with the entropy normalized by log2 of the number of productive unique TCRs. Scalp TCRbeta sequences were cross-referenced with sorted blood CD4 and CD8 repertoires so that the CD4 or CD8 identity of scalp clones could be inferred. TCRdb mirrors the immuneACCESS table, restricted to in-frame sequences. Some clones are absent from its copies; in checked studies, under half trace to an unresolved V gene, and the reason for the others is unknown. V and J calls and clone size come straight from that table; D and trimming were deduced from the DNA. This sample holds roughly 110,000 clones; 84% were observed only once. The ten largest make up around 25% of the sample.

V is cut by 6 bases and J by 2 bases, and the space between the germline ends is 19 bases. Sequences ENHRY (CDR1) and SYGVKD (CDR2) are obtained from the germline V gene. From the cysteine up to the phenylalanine, the CDR3 has a length of 17 residues. Just CDR3 DNA is preserved here, 51 bases in frame from base 1. The clonotype was recovered from a human donor with alopecia areata. The material was CD8+ T cells sorted from blood, obtained at week 24, from a patient treated with tofacitinib. The rearranged chain carries TRBV10-3 and TRBJ2-2; the best D guess is TRBD2, with 6 bases matching. CDR3 reads: CAISLASGDLNTGELFF. The nucleotide sequence is given as TGTGCCATCAGCCTCGCCTCGGGGGATTTAAACACCGGGGAGCTGTTTTTT.